This T cell receptor beta chain was observed in a study of T-cell reconstitution after alpha-beta-depleted transplantation in children. This clonotype was detected many times. CDR3 length equals 13 residues. Per the germline V gene, CDR1 is SGHRS and CDR2 is YFSETQ. Trimming removed 4 bases from V and 4 bases from J, with 9 bases in between. Library preparation (for TCRbeta) was performed with unique molecular identifiers. TCRdb re-called the PCR reads with MiXCR, one entry per CDR3 protein. The table lists about 610,000 distinct CDR3 sequences, 10% to 13% of them singletons, with about 4% in the top ten.

The receptor's source is a human donor who donated a stem cell graft to a child with acute myeloid leukemia. V and J are TRBV5-1 and TRBJ2-1; possibly TRBD1 for D (6 bases). The sample here was PBMCs from the stem cell graft donor, taken from the stem cell graft. In DNA, the CDR3 is TGCGCCAGCAGCAAGGACAGATACAATGAGCAGTTCTTC. Protein sequence: CASSKDRYNEQFF.